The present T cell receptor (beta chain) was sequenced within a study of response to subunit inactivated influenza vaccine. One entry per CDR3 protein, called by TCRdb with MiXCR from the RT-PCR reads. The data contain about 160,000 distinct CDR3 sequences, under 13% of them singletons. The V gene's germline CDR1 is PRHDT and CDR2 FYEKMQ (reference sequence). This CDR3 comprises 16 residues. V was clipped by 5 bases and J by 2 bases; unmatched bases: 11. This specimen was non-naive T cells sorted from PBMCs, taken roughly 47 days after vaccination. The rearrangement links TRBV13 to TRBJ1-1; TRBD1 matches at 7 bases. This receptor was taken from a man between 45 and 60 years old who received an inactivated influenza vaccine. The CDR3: CASSRNPGQRNTEAFF. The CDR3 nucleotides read TGTGCCAGCAGCCGCAACCCGGGACAGAGAAACACTGAAGCTTTCTTT.